This T cell receptor beta chain appears in the sequencing data of a study of cytomegalovirus exposure and HLA in healthy donors. PCR used 60 Vbeta primers and 13 Jbeta primers. TCRdb's copy holds only in-frame clones and misses some; the assay was immunoSEQ multiplex PCR. The profile covers 130,000 or so clones, with roughly three fifths appearing a single time and 6.5% taken by the ten largest. Trimming at V came to 6 bases and at J to 6 bases, leaving 3 bases not matched to a gene. The CDR3 spans 15 residues. Germline V lookup: CDR1 SNHLY, CDR2 FYNNEI. The receptor was derived from a woman aged 60 to 75 in good health and CMV-seronegative. The V and J genes are TRBV2 and TRBJ2-2; 14 bases line up with TRBD2. Sequenced sample: PBMCs. The CDR3 region is CASRGLAGVAGELFF. The CDR3 nucleotides are TGTGCCAGCAGGGGACTAGCGGGAGTTGCCGGGGAGCTGTTTTTT.